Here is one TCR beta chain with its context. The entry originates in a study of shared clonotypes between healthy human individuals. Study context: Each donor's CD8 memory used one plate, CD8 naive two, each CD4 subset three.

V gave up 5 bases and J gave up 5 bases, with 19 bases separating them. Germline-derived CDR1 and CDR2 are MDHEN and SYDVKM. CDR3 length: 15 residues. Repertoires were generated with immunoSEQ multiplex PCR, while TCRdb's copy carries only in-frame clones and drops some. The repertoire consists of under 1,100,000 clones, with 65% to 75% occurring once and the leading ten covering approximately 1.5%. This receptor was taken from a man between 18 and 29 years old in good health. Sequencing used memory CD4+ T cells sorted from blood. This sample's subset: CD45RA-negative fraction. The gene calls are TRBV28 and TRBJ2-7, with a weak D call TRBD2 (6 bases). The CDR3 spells CASSATGGGPHEQYF. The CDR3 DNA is TGTGCCAGCAGTGCCACTGGGGGAGGCCCCCACGAGCAGTACTTC.